This entry lists 9 T cell receptor beta chains sequenced from one sample in a study of control samples from healthy donors and cancer patients. Sequencing was performed with immunoSEQ multiplex PCR; in TCRdb, only in-frame clones are kept and a portion is missing. The sample records fewer than 90,000 clones, more than 75% being singletons. The sample taken for sequencing was blood. All receptors derive from a man in his fifties in good health.

V is TRBV7-6 and J is TRBJ2-7; D might be TRBD2 (6 bases). The CDR3 is 14 residues long. Germline CDR1 reads SGHVS; CDR2 reads FNYEAQ. The V gene lost 4 bases and the J gene lost 3 bases, with 13 bases spanning the gap. The CDR3 region is CASSSTGSFYEQYV. CDR3 sequence (DNA): TGTGCCAGCAGCTCGACCGGGAGTTTCTACGAGCAGTACGTC.

The chain is built from TRBV7-9 and TRBJ1-4; the D gene is possibly TRBD1 (5 bases). Trimming removed 3 bases from V and 11 bases from J, with 16 bases in between. The CDR3 extends over 14 amino acids. Germline-derived CDR1 and CDR2 are SEHNR and FQNEAQ (reference sequence). The CDR3 loop is CASSLGLENGKLFF. As DNA, the CDR3 is TGTGCCAGCAGCTTGGGACTGGAAAATGGGAAACTGTTTTTT. The full variable domain, in which reference TRBV7-9 and TRBJ1-4 provide the parts outside the CDR3, is DTGVSQNPRHKITKRGQNVTFRCDPISEHNRLYWYRQTLGQGPEFLTYFQNEAQLEKSRLLSDRFSAERPKGSFSTLEIQRTEQGDSAMYLCASSLGLENGKLFFGSGTQLSVL.

The V and J genes are TRBV18 and TRBJ2-5; no clear D. Per the germline V gene, CDR1 is KGHSH and CDR2 is LQKENI. V lost 2 bases to trimming and J lost 5 bases, with 12 bases between them. The CDR3 sequence is 14 residues long. For the CDR3, the DNA is TGTGCCAGCTCACCATCCTTTAGTCGGGAGACCCAGTACTTC. It yields the protein CASSPSFSRETQYF. Looking up the rest from reference TRBV18 and TRBJ2-5 gives the full variable domain: NAGVMQNPRHLVRRRGQEARLRCSPMKGHSHVYWYRQLPEEGLKFMVYLQKENIIDESGMPKERFSAEFPKEGPSILRIQQVVRGDSAAYFCASSPSFSRETQYFGPGTRLLVL.

This clone is deemed medium-sized. V is TRBV5-1 and J is TRBJ1-4; the D is unclear. Trimming shortened V by 7 bases and J by 0 bases, and 10 bases separated the two germline ends. CDR1 and CDR2 from the germline V gene are SGHRS and YFSETQ. This CDR3 has 14 amino acids. In DNA, the CDR3 is TGCGCCAGCCGTGCCGGCCCAACTAATGAAAAACTGTTTTTT. The encoded protein is CASRAGPTNEKLFF.

The genes are TRBV7-2 and TRBJ2-1; 9 positions match TRBD1. From germline, CDR1 is SGHTA and CDR2 FQGNSA. This CDR3 has 18 amino acids. V trimming: 1 base; J trimming: 7 bases; junction bases outside the gene matches: 14. CDR3 coding DNA: TGTGCCAGCAGCTTAGAGGGAGGTCACAGGGGGCTGGGGAATGAGCAGTTCTTC. It encodes CASSLEGGHRGLGNEQFF.

The chain couples TRBV14 to TRBJ2-7, with TRBD2 matching 7 bases. The J segment lost 3 bases and the V segment lost 1 base, leaving 3 bases of the junction unmatched. This CDR3 comprises 14 residues. Germline V gene lookup returns CDR1 SGHDN and CDR2 FVKESK. The CDR3: CASSQVRGGYEQYV. CDR3 nucleotides: TGTGCCAGCAGCCAAGTACGCGGGGGCTACGAGCAGTACGTC.

The chain recombines TRBV12-3 or TRBV12-4 with TRBJ1-2, with 7 bases that match TRBD1. The CDR3 runs 12 residues. Germline trimming cut 6 bases from V and 6 bases from J; bases unmatched to any gene: 4. This CDR3 reads CASSFQGDGYTF. CDR3 DNA sequence: TGTGCCAGCAGCTTCCAGGGGGATGGCTACACCTTC.

This clone is medium-sized by share. The chain uses TRBV11-3 and TRBJ1-5; D is unresolved. The CDR3 contains 13 residues. V dropped 5 bases and J dropped 1 base, with 6 bases sitting between them. Germline V gives CDR1 SGHNT, CDR2 YENEEA. The CDR3 region is CASSVNSNQPQHF. The DNA for the CDR3 is TGTGCCAGCAGCGTTAACAGCAATCAGCCCCAGCATTTT.

The V call is TRBV18, the J call TRBJ2-1; tentatively, D is TRBD1 or TRBD2 (5 bases each). The CDR3 is 14 amino acids. Germline CDR1 and CDR2: KGHSH and LQKENI. V was clipped by 8 bases and J by 6 bases, with 17 bases between them. The CDR3 DNA reads TGTGCCAGCCACCGAGGGGCAGGCGCCAATGAGCAGTTCTTC. Its protein is CASHRGAGANEQFF.